This T cell receptor beta chain derives from a study of blood T cells in healthy people across ages. Study-wide points: Diversity figures derived from one million T cells were judged to underestimate the true value.

Donors gave around 9.3 milliliters of peripheral blood apiece. The CDR3 totals 15 residues. V was cut by 0 bases and J by 4 bases, with 11 bases left in between. Germline values: CDR1 SEHNR, CDR2 FQNEAQ (reference sequence). Regarding this clonotype: Its antigen remains unknown.

Then a second PCR, running roughly 7 to 11 cycles, was carried out with a sample-barcoded 5' primer and a J-beta primer mix. TCRdb re-called the 5' RACE reads with MiXCR, one entry per CDR3 protein. Altogether 980,000 or so distinct CDR3 sequences are present, roughly 50% being singletons, with the ten largest covering around an eighth. The origin of this receptor is a man aged 25-45 years in good health. The sequencing input was blood. V gene TRBV7-9 combines with J gene TRBJ2-3; D is tentatively TRBD1 or TRBD2 (5 bases each). CDR3 nucleotides: TGTGCCAGCAGCTTAGCCGCTAGGGACCCAGATACGCAGTATTTT. Amino acids: CASSLAARDPDTQYF.